The 9 T cell receptor beta chains in this list originate from one sample, sequenced in a study of blood T cell repertoires in COVID-19. Profiled with immunoSEQ multiplex PCR; TCRdb holds only in-frame clones, not every one. The sample includes 100,000 to 110,000 clones, approximately 89% of them seen just once. Sequencing was done on a sample of peripheral blood. The receptors come from a man aged 50-59 years with active COVID-19.

V gene TRBV25-1 combines with J gene TRBJ2-7; D possibly corresponds to TRBD2 (5 bases). Germline V gene lookup returns CDR1 MGHDK and CDR2 SYGVNS. With 2 bases removed from V and 0 bases from J, the gap between germline ends came to 14 bases. The CDR3 extends over 16 amino acids. The CDR3 DNA reads as TGTGCCAGCAGTGAAGAGCCGGGAATAGTCTCCTACGAGCAGTACGTC. This gives the protein CASSEEPGIVSYEQYV.

The rearrangement joins TRBV5-6 to TRBJ1-2; no clear D. The CDR3 is 13 residues long. V dropped 4 bases and J dropped 11 bases, with 18 bases sitting between them. The V gene's germline CDR1 is SGHDT and CDR2 YYEEEE. CDR3 in amino acids: CASSPAGTPLYTF. CDR3 nucleotides: TGTGCCAGCAGCCCCGCAGGAACCCCTTTGTACACCTTC.

This chain joins TRBV6-5 and TRBJ1-1, with D tentatively TRBD1 (5 bases). V was clipped by 6 bases and J by 0 bases, with 11 bases between them. The CDR3 length is 14 residues. The germline gives CDR1 MNHEY, CDR2 SVGAGI. CDR3 DNA: TGTGCCAGCAGAGCGGGACGGCTGAACACTGAAGCTTTCTTT. This gives the protein CASRAGRLNTEAFF.

This chain links TRBV10-3 with TRBJ2-1; 10 positions match TRBD2. Per germline, CDR1 ENHRY and CDR2 SYGVKD. Trimming cost V 8 bases and J 7 bases; bases outside gene matches: 17. The CDR3 totals 17 residues. This CDR3 is CAISAPPIAGGGNEQFF. CDR3 DNA sequence: TGTGCCATCTCCGCTCCCCCTATAGCGGGAGGAGGGAATGAGCAGTTCTTC.

The chain has TRBV6-2 or TRBV6-3 and TRBJ2-7, with 9 bases fitting TRBD2. The CDR3 length is 15 residues. Germline V CDR1 and CDR2: MNHEY, SVGEGT. J gave up 2 bases and V 6 bases, and 8 bases lay outside the gene matches. Here the CDR3 DNA reads TGTGCCAGCAGCTTCGGGACTAGCCCAACCTACGAGCAGTACGTC. It translates to CASSFGTSPTYEQYV.

The CDR3 loop is CASSLSEAGELFF. The DNA of the CDR3 is TGTGCCAGCAGCTTAAGCGAGGCCGGGGAGCTGTTTTTT. The rearrangement uses TRBV11-2 and TRBJ2-2; D is uncertain. From germline, CDR1 is SGHAT and CDR2 FQNNGV. V was shortened by 2 bases and J by 6 bases, with 7 bases between the two germline ends. The CDR3 length is 13 residues.

The chain has TRBV5-6 and TRBJ2-1; D is perhaps TRBD1 (6 bases). The CDR3 covers 17 residues. V was pared by 1 base and J by 0 bases, with 14 bases between. The germline gives CDR1 SGHDT, CDR2 YYEEEE. CDR3 bases: TGTGCCAGCAGCTTGCCTGGACAGTGGGGCTCCTACAATGAGCAGTTCTTC. This gives the protein CASSLPGQWGSYNEQFF.

This clone was observed a single time. V is TRBV10-3 and J is TRBJ2-7; possibly TRBD1 for D (6 bases). V was clipped by 5 bases and J by 4 bases, with 9 bases between them. The germline CDR1 and CDR2 sequences are ENHRY and SYGVKD. CDR3 length: 12 residues. The CDR3 nucleotides read TGTGCCATCAGTCGGGACAAATACGAGCAGTACGTC. This encodes CAISRDKYEQYV.

This chain uses TRBV2 with TRBJ1-3; D uncertain. Germline CDR1 and CDR2: SNHLY and FYNNEI. This CDR3 contains 15 residues. V was pared by 10 bases and J by 2 bases, with 18 bases between. The CDR3 is CATSRESMAGNTIYF. CDR3 DNA sequence: TGTGCCACCTCAAGGGAGTCTATGGCTGGAAACACCATATATTTT. Looking up the rest from reference TRBV2 and TRBJ1-3 gives the full variable domain: EPEVTQTPSHQVTQMGQEVILRCVPISNHLYFYWYRQILGQKVEFLVSFYNNEISEKSEIFDDQFSVERPDGSNFTLKIRSTKLEDSAMYFCATSRESMAGNTIYFGEGSWLTVV.